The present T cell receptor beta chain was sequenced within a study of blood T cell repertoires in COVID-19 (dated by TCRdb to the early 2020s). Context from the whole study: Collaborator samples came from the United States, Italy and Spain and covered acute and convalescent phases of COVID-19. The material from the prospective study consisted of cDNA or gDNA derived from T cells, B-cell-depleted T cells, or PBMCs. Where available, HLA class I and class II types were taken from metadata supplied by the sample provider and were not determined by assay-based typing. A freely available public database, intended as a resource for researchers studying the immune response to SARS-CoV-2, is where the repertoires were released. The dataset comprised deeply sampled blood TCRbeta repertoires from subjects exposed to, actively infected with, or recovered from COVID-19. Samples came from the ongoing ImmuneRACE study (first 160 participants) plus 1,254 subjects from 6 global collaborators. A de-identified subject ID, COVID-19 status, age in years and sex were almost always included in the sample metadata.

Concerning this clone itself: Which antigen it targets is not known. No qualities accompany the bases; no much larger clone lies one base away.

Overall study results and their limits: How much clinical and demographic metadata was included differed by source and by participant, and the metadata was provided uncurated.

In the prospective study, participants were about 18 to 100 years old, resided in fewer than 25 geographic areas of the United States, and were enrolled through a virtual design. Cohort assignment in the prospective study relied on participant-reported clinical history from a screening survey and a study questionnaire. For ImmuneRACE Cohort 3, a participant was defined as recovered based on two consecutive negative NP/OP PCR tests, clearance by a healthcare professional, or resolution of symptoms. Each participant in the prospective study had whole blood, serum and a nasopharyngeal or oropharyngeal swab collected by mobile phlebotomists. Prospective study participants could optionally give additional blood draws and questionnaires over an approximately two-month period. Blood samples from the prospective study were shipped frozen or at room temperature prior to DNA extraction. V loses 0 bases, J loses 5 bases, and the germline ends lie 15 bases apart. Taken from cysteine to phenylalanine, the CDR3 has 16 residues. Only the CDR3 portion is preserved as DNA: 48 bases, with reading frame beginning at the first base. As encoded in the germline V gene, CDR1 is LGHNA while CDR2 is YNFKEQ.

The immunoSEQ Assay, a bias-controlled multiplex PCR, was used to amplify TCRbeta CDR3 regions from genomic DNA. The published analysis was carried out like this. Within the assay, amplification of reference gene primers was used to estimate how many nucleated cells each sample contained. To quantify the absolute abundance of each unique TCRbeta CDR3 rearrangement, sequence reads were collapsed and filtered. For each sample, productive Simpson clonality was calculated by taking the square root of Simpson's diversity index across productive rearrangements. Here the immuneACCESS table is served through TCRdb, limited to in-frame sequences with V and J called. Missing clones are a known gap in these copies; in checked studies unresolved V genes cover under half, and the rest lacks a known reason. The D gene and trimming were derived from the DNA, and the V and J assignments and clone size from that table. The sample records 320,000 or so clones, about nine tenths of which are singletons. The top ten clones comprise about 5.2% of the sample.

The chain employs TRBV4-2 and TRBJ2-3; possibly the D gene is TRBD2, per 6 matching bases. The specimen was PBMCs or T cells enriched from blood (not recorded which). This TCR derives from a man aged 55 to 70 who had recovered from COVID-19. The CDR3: CASSQDSGEGQDTQYF. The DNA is TGTGCCAGCAGCCAAGATTCGGGAGAGGGCCAAGATACGCAGTATTTT.